Listed below are T cell receptor beta chains from one sample, sequenced in a study of T cell responses to AZD1222 COVID-19 vaccine. The data were produced by immunoSEQ multiplex PCR, yet TCRdb's version contains in-frame clones alone and is incomplete. The sample holds around 100,000 clones, more than 75% seen once. Here the sequenced sample was peripheral blood, taken on day 0 of MenACWY control vaccination. These receptors came from an adult in good health. CDR3s include the opening cysteine and the closing phenylalanine or tryptophan. The D gene is left open where the match is weak. Expanded clones get a size class; other rows say once, few or many, or leave the size out.

J gene	D gene	V gene	clone size	CDR3 protein	CDR3 DNA
TRBJ2-5	TRBD1	TRBV30	-	CAWRDRGWETQYF	TGTGCCTGGAGGGACAGGGGGTGGGAGACCCAGTACTTC
TRBJ2-5	-	TRBV28	-	CASSEGGSQETQYF	TGTGCCAGCAGTGAGGGAGGCAGCCAAGAGACCCAGTACTTC
TRBJ2-7	-	TRBV5-8	-	CASSPRAGDYEQYF	TGTGCCAGCAGCCCGAGAGCAGGGGACTACGAGCAGTACTTC
TRBJ2-7	-	TRBV2	-	CASSVTGAYEQYF	TGTGCCAGCAGTGTTACGGGAGCCTACGAGCAGTACTTC
TRBJ2-5	-	TRBV7-9	-	CASNREETQYF	TGTGCCAGCAACAGGGAAGAGACCCAGTACTTC
TRBJ1-2	-	TRBV30	-	CAWSAFGGGGGYTF	TGTGCCTGGAGTGCCTTTGGGGGGGGAGGCGGCTACACCTTC
TRBJ2-2	TRBD2	TRBV5-4	-	CAIPSGTSENTGELFF	TGTGCCATTCCCTCCGGGACTAGCGAGAACACCGGGGAGCTGTTTTTT
TRBJ1-4	-	TRBV28	-	CASSFGVPSQANEKLFF	TGTGCCAGCAGTTTTGGAGTCCCCAGCCAAGCTAATGAAAAACTGTTTTTT
TRBJ1-3	-	TRBV6-2/TRBV6-3	-	CASTPGRYSGNTIYF	TGTGCCAGCACCCCAGGACGTTACTCTGGAAACACCATATATTTT
TRBJ2-5	TRBD1	TRBV4-3	-	CASSPIDRQGSQYF	TGCGCCAGCAGCCCTATCGACCGACAGGGGAGCCAGTACTTC
TRBJ1-1	TRBD1	TRBV28	-	CASSWGQGIGLNTEAFF	TGTGCCAGCAGTTGGGGACAGGGAATAGGTCTGAACACTGAAGCTTTCTTT
TRBJ1-4	TRBD1	TRBV29-1	-	CSGLQGAANEKLFF	TGCAGCGGACTGCAGGGGGCAGCTAATGAAAAACTGTTTTTT
TRBJ1-1	-	TRBV29-1	-	CSAVMNTEAFF	TGCAGCGCCGTAATGAACACTGAAGCTTTCTTT
TRBJ1-3	-	TRBV5-4	-	CAGGGSGNTIYF	TGTGCCGGCGGCGGCAGTGGAAACACCATATATTTT
TRBJ1-1	-	TRBV5-1	once	CASSLEGSALNTEAFF	TGCGCCAGCAGCTTGGAGGGATCCGCCCTGAACACTGAAGCTTTCTTT
TRBJ1-5	TRBD1	TRBV28	-	CASAKTGGSSQPQHF	TGTGCCAGCGCCAAGACAGGGGGAAGTAGCCAGCCCCAGCATTTT
TRBJ1-6	TRBD1	TRBV11-2	-	CASSLGRDSRGGSPLHF	TGTGCCAGCAGCTTAGGCCGGGACAGCCGGGGAGGATCACCCCTCCACTTT
TRBJ2-7	-	TRBV7-9	-	CASSLGLQGGEQYF	TGTGCCAGCAGCTTAGGTCTACAGGGAGGCGAGCAGTACTTC
TRBJ1-5	-	TRBV28	-	CASSSDTSDQPQHF	TGTGCCAGCAGCTCAGACACCTCCGATCAGCCCCAGCATTTT
TRBJ2-2	TRBD2	TRBV7-7	-	CASSGTSGNTGELFF	TGTGCTAGCAGCGGGACTAGCGGGAACACCGGGGAGCTGTTTTTT
TRBJ1-1	-	TRBV3-1/TRBV3-2	once	CASSPRGETEAFF	TGTGCCAGCAGCCCCAGAGGGGAAACTGAAGCTTTCTTT
TRBJ1-4	-	TRBV2	-	CASSGTGTLNEKLFF	TGTGCCAGCAGTGGAACCGGGACTTTAAATGAAAAACTGTTTTTT
TRBJ2-5	-	TRBV3-1/TRBV3-2	-	CASREGTTQETQYF	TGTGCCAGCAGAGAAGGGACAACCCAAGAGACCCAGTACTTC
TRBJ1-1	TRBD1	TRBV5-1	-	CATAPQGAGDEAFF	TGCGCCACCGCACCACAGGGGGCAGGGGATGAAGCTTTCTTT
TRBJ2-2	-	TRBV11-3	-	CASSLGRAATGELFF	TGTGCCAGCAGCTTAGGCCGGGCCGCCACCGGGGAGCTGTTTTTT
TRBJ2-1	-	TRBV28	-	CASSFLEDGAGNEQFF	TGTGCCAGCAGTTTCTTGGAGGATGGGGCGGGCAATGAGCAGTTCTTC